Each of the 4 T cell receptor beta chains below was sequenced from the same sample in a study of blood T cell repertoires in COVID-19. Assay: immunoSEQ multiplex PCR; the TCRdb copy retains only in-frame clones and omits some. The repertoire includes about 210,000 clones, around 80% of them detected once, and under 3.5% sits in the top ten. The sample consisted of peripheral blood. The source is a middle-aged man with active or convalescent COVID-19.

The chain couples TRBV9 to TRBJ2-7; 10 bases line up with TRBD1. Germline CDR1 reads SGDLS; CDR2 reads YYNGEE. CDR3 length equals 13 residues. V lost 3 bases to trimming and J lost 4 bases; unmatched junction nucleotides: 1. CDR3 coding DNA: TGTGCCAGCAGCGGACAGGGGGCGTACGAGCAGTACTTC. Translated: CASSGQGAYEQYF.

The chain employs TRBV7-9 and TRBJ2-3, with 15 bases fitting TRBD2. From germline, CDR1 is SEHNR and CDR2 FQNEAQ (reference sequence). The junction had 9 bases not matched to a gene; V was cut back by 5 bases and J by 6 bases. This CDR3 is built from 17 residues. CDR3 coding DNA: TGTGCCAGCAGCCCTTGGACTAGCGGGGGGGCAGGGGATACGCAGTATTTT. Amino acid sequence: CASSPWTSGGAGDTQYF.

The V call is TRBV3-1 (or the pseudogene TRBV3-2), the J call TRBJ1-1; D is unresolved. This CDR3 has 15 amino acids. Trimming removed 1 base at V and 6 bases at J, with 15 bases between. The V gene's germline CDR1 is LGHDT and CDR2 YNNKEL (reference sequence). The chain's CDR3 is CASSQVLSGNAEAFF. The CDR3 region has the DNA TGTGCCAGCAGCCAAGTGCTGTCAGGTAACGCTGAAGCTTTCTTT.

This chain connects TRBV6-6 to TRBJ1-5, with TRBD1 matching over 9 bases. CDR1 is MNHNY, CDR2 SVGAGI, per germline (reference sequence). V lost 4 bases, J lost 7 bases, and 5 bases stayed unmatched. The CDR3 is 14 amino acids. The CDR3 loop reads CASSFAGQGQPQHF. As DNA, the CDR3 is TGTGCCAGCAGTTTTGCGGGACAGGGACAGCCCCAGCATTTT.